Below, 26 T cell receptor beta chains from the same sample are listed, as sequenced in a study of tumor-infiltrating lymphocytes in primary liver carcinoma. From around 18-30 mg of unsorted bulk tissue, DNA and RNA were co-extracted together. The authors made TCR beta cDNA from about 500 ng total RNA with a constant-region primer. Three nested multiplex PCR rounds, a slightly modified ARM-PCR method, built the TCR beta libraries. The first two PCR rounds used TRBV1-TRBV30 forward primers with a C-beta reverse primer, nine to eleven cycles each. TCRdb reprocessed the multiplex PCR reads with MiXCR, giving one entry per CDR3 protein. The table lists around 190,000 distinct CDR3 sequences, around four fifths of them singletons, with about a sixth in the top ten. Sequenced sample: tumor tissue from primary liver carcinoma. Every receptor here comes from a middle-aged man with primary liver carcinoma and hepatitis B virus infection.

Points on this clonotype: Relative to the germline gene, one junction end is altered; a read error may explain this. The chain recombines TRBV6-1 with TRBJ1-5, with 8 bases aligning to TRBD1. The CDR3 contains 18 residues. Germline loops: CDR1 MNHNS, CDR2 SASEGT. The CDR3 sequence: CVSSPTGGRGKVNQSQLF. CDR3 DNA: TGTGTCAGCAGCCCAACAGGGGGACGGGGGAAAGTTAATCAGTCTCAGCTTTTT.

By sample fraction, this clonotype is medium-sized. CDR3 amino acids: CASSPHPDRTNYGYTF. The CDR3 nucleotides read TGTGCCAGCAGCCCTCACCCGGACAGAACTAACTATGGCTACACCTTC. The chain couples TRBV5-5 to TRBJ1-2; tentatively, D is TRBD1 (6 bases). This CDR3 has 16 residues. CDR1 is SGHKS and CDR2 is YYEKEE in the germline V gene (reference sequence). V was cut by 4 bases and J by 0 bases, with 16 bases left in between.

With respect to this clonotype: The germline gene is not matched at one end of the junction; a read error may be the cause. The J gene is TRBJ1-5, the V gene TRBV6-1; D might be TRBD1 (5 bases). CDR1 MNHNS and CDR2 SASEGT come from the germline V gene. This CDR3 spans 15 amino acids. The CDR3: CASSEGQGQNEPQHF. Written as DNA, the CDR3 is TGTGCCAGCAGTGAAGGGCAGGGCCAAAATGAGCCACAGCATTTT.

Remarks on this clonotype: This may be a read error: a much more frequent sequence differs by one nucleotide. V usage is TRBV5-1 and J usage is TRBJ2-3; D is perhaps TRBD1 or TRBD2 (5 bases each). The CDR3 has 14 residues. The germline CDR1 and CDR2 sequences are SGHRS and YFSETQ. V shed 4 bases and J shed 0 bases, with 9 bases lying between them. The DNA of the CDR3 is TGCGCCAGCAGCCCCGGGACCAGCACAGATACGCAGTATTTT. Protein product: CASSPGTSTDTQYF.

The chain couples TRBV7-6 to TRBJ2-1; TRBD1 is a possible D gene (5 bases). The germline V gene encodes CDR1 SGHVS and CDR2 FNYEAQ. Trimming cost V 2 bases and J 7 bases, with 18 bases left between them. This CDR3 has 16 residues. The DNA for the CDR3 is TGTGCCAGCAGCTTACGTCCAGATTCAGGGTGGAATGAGCAGTTCTTC. Translating gives CASSLRPDSGWNEQFF.

Turning to this clonotype: An end of the junction differs from the germline gene, which may be a read error. J is TRBJ2-1 and V is TRBV7-9, with D possibly matching TRBD2 (5 bases). The germline gives CDR1 SEHNR, CDR2 FQNEAQ (reference sequence). This CDR3 is built from 11 residues. In DNA, the CDR3 is TGTGCCAGCAGCTTATTCGATGAGCGGTCCTTC. Amino acids: CASSLFDERSF.

As regards this clonotype: At one end the junction does not follow the germline gene, possibly because of a read error. V and J are TRBV4-2 and TRBJ2-7, with a tentative D call TRBD2 (5 bases). The CDR3 is made up of 15 amino acids. Germline CDR1 LGHNA, CDR2 YNFKEQ. CDR3 coding DNA: TGTCCCAGCAGCCCAGTCCCAGGAGGTCTTGACGAGCAGTACTTC. Its translation: CPSSPVPGGLDEQYF.

Details on this clonotype: One junction end does not reproduce the germline sequence, and a read error may be involved. This sequence joins TRBV6-5 and TRBJ2-3; 9 bases fit TRBD2. The CDR3 runs 15 residues. CDR1 is MNHEY and CDR2 is SVGAGI in the germline V gene. The CDR3 DNA sequence: TGTGTCAGCAAGCCAGGACTAGCGAGAACAGATACGCAGTATTTT. Residues: CVSKPGLARTDTQYF.

A remark on this clonotype: Germline is not matched at one junction end, which may reflect a read error. This rearrangement joins TRBV5-1 to TRBJ2-7; the D is unclear. CDR1 is SGHRS and CDR2 is YFSETQ in the germline V gene. This CDR3 is 15 amino acids long. The CDR3 DNA follows: TGCGCCAGCAGCTTCGCCAGGATAAGCTCCTACGAACAGTACTTC. Residues: CASSFARISSYEQYF.

Turning to this clonotype: This CDR3 fails to terminate in the conserved phenylalanine or tryptophan, so it likely reflects a read error. The chain is built from TRBV10-3 and TRBJ1-1, with 8 bases that match TRBD1. The V gene's germline CDR1 is ENHRY and CDR2 SYGVKD. V trimming: 7 bases; J trimming: 3 bases; junction bases outside the gene matches: 7. CDR3 size: 14 residues. The CDR3 is CAIMDRQGYTEAFS. The CDR3 DNA reads as TGTGCCATCATGGACCGACAGGGGTACACTGAAGCTTTCTCT.

In regard to this clonotype: The CDR3 does not end in the conserved phenylalanine or tryptophan, so this is likely a read error. The chain is built from TRBV29-1 and TRBJ2-7, with TRBD1 matching over 7 bases. The CDR3 covers 13 residues. CDR1 and CDR2 from the germline V gene are SQVTM and ANQGSEA. In DNA, the CDR3 is TGTAGCGTTGCCACGACAGGGCTCCACGAGCAGTACTTA. Its translation is CSVATTGLHEQYL.

The chain couples TRBV4-2 to TRBJ1-2; D not resolved. Germline CDR1 is LGHNA and CDR2 is YNFKEQ. V lost 4 bases, J lost 8 bases, and 8 bases lay in between. The CDR3 covers 11 residues. This CDR3 is CASSRKEGYTF. The CDR3 DNA reads as TGTGCCAGCAGCCGGAAAGAGGGCTACACCTTC.

The rearrangement links TRBV29-1 to TRBJ1-1; 9 positions agree with TRBD1. Germline CDR1 SQVTM, CDR2 ANQGSEA. This CDR3 is built from 19 residues. Trimming cost V 0 bases and J 5 bases; bases outside gene matches: 19. The CDR3 nucleotides read TGCAGCGTTGAAGATCTTAATGGGACAGGGACGAGGGTGGATACTGAAGCTTTCTTT. As protein: CSVEDLNGTGTRVDTEAFF.

V gene TRBV4-1 combines with J gene TRBJ1-6, with TRBD1 matching 9 bases. Germline V lookup: CDR1 MGHRA, CDR2 YSYEKL. CDR3 size: 17 residues. DNA of the CDR3: TGCGACAACAGCCAAGATCGGGGACAGGGCCGGAATTCACCCCTCCACTTT. This sequence encodes CDNSQDRGQGRNSPLHF.

The gene calls are TRBV28 and TRBJ2-7; D is undetermined. V lost 3 bases and J lost 0, with 9 bases in between. CDR1 is MDHEN, CDR2 SYDVKM, per germline. The CDR3 consists of 14 residues. CDR3 coding DNA: TGTGCCAGCAGTTTTATAGGAGCCTCCTACGAGCAGTACTTC. It codes for CASSFIGASYEQYF.

This sequence joins TRBV7-2 and TRBJ2-7, with 14 bases identical to TRBD2. The ends lost 6 bases at V and 0 bases at J; junction bases unmatched: 7. The CDR3 runs 17 residues. Germline V gene data show CDR1 as SGHTA and CDR2 as FQGNSA. This CDR3 is CASSLRTSGRSSYEQYF. The CDR3 coding sequence is TGTGCCAGCAGTCTACGGACTAGCGGGAGGAGCTCCTACGAGCAGTACTTC.

Points on this clonotype: This CDR3 is missing its conserved last phenylalanine or tryptophan, likely due to a read error. The genes are TRBV11-2 and TRBJ2-7; 12 bases are a match to TRBD2. Germline CDR1 SGHAT, CDR2 FQNNGV. The CDR3 has 16 residues. The CDR3 coding sequence is TGTGACAGCAGCTTGCGGACTAGCGGGGTCACCTACGAGCAGTACCTC. This translates into CDSSLRTSGVTYEQYL.

As to this clonotype: The junction and the germline gene differ at one end; a read error may be behind it. Written as DNA, the CDR3 is TGTGCCAACAGTCCGGGACTAGGATTGAACGAGCAGTATTTC. It encodes CANSPGLGLNEQYF. The rearrangement joins TRBV6-5 to TRBJ2-7; 8 bases agree with TRBD2. The germline gives CDR1 MNHEY, CDR2 SVGAGI. The CDR3 is made up of 14 amino acids.

As for this clonotype: The missing conserved phenylalanine or tryptophan at the end of this CDR3 makes a read error likely. The rearrangement joins TRBV4-3 to TRBJ2-1, with 7 positions matching TRBD1. This CDR3 contains 16 residues. CDR1 LGHNA and CDR2 YSLEER come from the germline V gene. CDR3 bases: TGCGCCAGCGGCCAAGATCGGACAGGCTTCTACAATGAGCAGTTCTTA. This translates into CASGQDRTGFYNEQFL.

As to this clonotype: No conserved phenylalanine or tryptophan ends this CDR3, so it is likely a read error. In DNA, the CDR3 is TGTGCCAGCAGTGAAGGAGAGGGGGCTTTCTATGAGCAGTACTCC. Its protein is CASSEGEGAFYEQYS. V and J are TRBV6-1 and TRBJ2-7; 7 bases are a match to TRBD1. Losses at the gene ends were 1 base for V and 7 bases for J; bases not matched to a gene: 10. The CDR3 runs 15 residues. Germline CDR1 and CDR2: MNHNS and SASEGT.

As regards this clonotype: A much larger clone differs from this one at a single base, so this may be a read error. The chain carries TRBV6-1 and TRBJ2-7; D gene ambiguous. The V gene's germline CDR1 is MNHNS and CDR2 SASEGT. V was cut by 6 bases and J by 3 bases, with 6 bases left in between. This CDR3 is 11 amino acids long. CDR3 DNA sequence: TGTGCCAGCAGGACAATCTACGAGCAGTACTTC. Residues: CASRTIYEQYF.

This clonotype was seen repeatedly, ten times or more. The gene calls are TRBV5-1 and TRBJ2-7; D ambiguous. The CDR3 runs 14 residues. The germline CDR1 and CDR2 sequences are SGHRS and YFSETQ. With 0 bases removed from V and 2 bases from J, the gap between germline ends came to 9 bases. The CDR3 loop is CASSLDPSTYEQYF. As DNA, the CDR3 is TGCGCCAGCAGCTTGGATCCTTCCACCTACGAGCAGTACTTC.

Regarding this clonotype: The CDR3 end shows no conserved phenylalanine or tryptophan, and so a read error is likely. V is TRBV4-3 and J is TRBJ2-1; D gene uncertain. Looked up from germline, CDR1 is LGHNA and CDR2 is YSLEER. The CDR3 is 16 amino acids. The CDR3 nucleotides are TGCACCAGCAGCCAATTCCCCCCACCGGCGGACAATGAGCAGTTCTTG. This sequence encodes CTSSQFPPPADNEQFL.

The chain couples TRBV29-1 to TRBJ2-3; TRBD2 agrees at 13 bases. Per germline, CDR1 SQVTM and CDR2 ANQGSEA. The CDR3 spans 15 residues. CDR3 loop: CNVRTSGSWKGTQYF. The CDR3 DNA reads as TGCAACGTACGGACTAGCGGGAGTTGGAAAGGCACGCAGTATTTT.

As concerns this clonotype: One end of the junction varies from germline; a read error may be responsible. The rearrangement joins TRBV5-1 to TRBJ2-2; maybe TRBD2 (5 bases). Germline V gene data show CDR1 as SGHRS and CDR2 as YFSETQ. The CDR3 extends over 15 amino acids. CDR3 sequence (DNA): TGTGCCAGCAGCGACATGGTCCCGAACACCGGGGAACTGTTTTTT. It encodes CASSDMVPNTGELFF.

Concerning this clonotype: This CDR3 is missing its conserved last phenylalanine or tryptophan, likely due to a read error. CDR3 DNA sequence: TGCAGCGTACTGACTAGCGAGAGTTGGAAAGATACGCAGTATTCT. It codes for CSVLTSESWKDTQYS. The J gene is TRBJ2-3, the V gene TRBV29-1; 8 nucleotides match TRBD2. V was clipped by 6 bases and J by 5 bases; unmatched bases: 13. Per the germline V gene, CDR1 is SQVTM and CDR2 is ANQGSEA. The CDR3 has 15 residues.